Listed here are 20 T cell receptor beta chains from one sample, sequenced in a study of blood T cell repertoires in COVID-19. Assay used: immunoSEQ multiplex PCR; TCRdb lists only in-frame clones, some missing. The data show around 200,000 clones, with 86% seen just once and roughly 3.5% held by the top ten. The sequenced sample was peripheral blood. The receptors come from a man between 65 and 85 years old with acute or convalescent COVID-19.

This chain uses TRBV2 with TRBJ1-5, with 7 positions matching TRBD1. Germline CDR1 and CDR2: SNHLY and FYNNEI. The CDR3 contains 16 residues. V lost 6 bases and J lost 1; bases outside the gene matches: 9. In DNA, the CDR3 is TGTGCCAGCAGGCCAGACAGGGCTCGGAGCAATCAGCCCCAGCATTTT. It yields the protein CASRPDRARSNQPQHF.

This chain connects TRBV29-1 to TRBJ1-1, with 9 positions matching TRBD1. Germline CDR1 SQVTM, CDR2 ANQGSEA. V shed 5 bases, J shed 8 bases, and the junction held 6 bases outside the gene matches. The CDR3 covers 12 residues. The CDR3 spells CSVPGQGIEAFF. CDR3 nucleotide sequence: TGCAGCGTTCCGGGACAGGGAATCGAAGCTTTCTTT. The full variable domain, its missing parts supplied by reference TRBV29-1 and TRBJ1-1, is SAVISQKPSRDICQRGTSLTIQCQVDSQVTMMFWYRQQPGQSLTLIATANQGSEATYESGFVIDKFPISRPNLTFSTLTVSNMSPEDSSIYLCSVPGQGIEAFFGQGTRLTVV.

This chain connects TRBV5-4 to TRBJ2-5; maybe TRBD1 (6 bases). This CDR3 region has 12 residues. Germline loops: CDR1 SGHNT, CDR2 YYREEE (reference sequence). The V end was cut by 9 bases, the J end by 1 base, with 10 bases between. The CDR3 coding sequence is TGTGCCACTACAGGGACCCAAGAGACCCAGTACTTC. Amino acid sequence: CATTGTQETQYF. Together with reference TRBV5-4 and TRBJ2-5, the CDR3 gives the full variable domain: ETGVTQSPTHLIKTRGQQVTLRCSSQSGHNTVSWYQQALGQGPQFIFQYYREEENGRGNFPPRFSGLQFPNYSSELNVNALELDDSALYLCATTGTQETQYFGPGTRLLVL.

The chain has TRBV7-2 and TRBJ1-4; 8 bases fit TRBD1. The CDR3 spans 14 residues. The junction had 10 bases not matched to a gene; V was cut back by 3 bases and J by 13 bases. The germline CDR1 and CDR2 sequences are SGHTA and FQGNSA. The CDR3 region has the DNA TGTGCCAGCAGCTTCACTCATTCAGGGGGCGGACTGTTTTTT. Amino acids: CASSFTHSGGGLFF.

The chain joins TRBV5-1 to TRBJ2-7, with a weak D call TRBD1 (5 bases). Trimming removed 5 bases at V and 2 bases at J, with 5 bases between. This CDR3 comprises 11 residues. Germline V CDR1 and CDR2: SGHRS, YFSETQ. The CDR3 is CASRDTYEQYF. Written as DNA, the CDR3 is TGCGCCAGCAGGGACACCTACGAGCAGTACTTC.

This clone showed up just a few times. The chain links TRBV5-4 to TRBJ2-7, with D hard to call. V was shortened by 0 bases and J by 2 bases, with 9 bases between the two germline ends. Germline CDR1 SGHNT, CDR2 YYREEE (reference sequence). This CDR3 has 14 amino acids. CDR3 coding DNA: TGTGCCAGCAGCTTGGTTGTCTTCCCCTACGAGCAGTACTTC. This codes for CASSLVVFPYEQYF.

The chain couples TRBV5-4 to TRBJ2-4; 10 bases agree with TRBD2. The CDR3 consists of 18 residues. Trimming removed 9 bases from V and 5 bases from J; junction bases left unmatched: 20. Germline V CDR1 and CDR2: SGHNT, YYREEE (reference sequence). The CDR3 DNA reads TGTGCCACCAAGCTTGGTCTGGCCGGGACTAGCGAACAAAACATTCAGTACTTC. Protein product: CATKLGLAGTSEQNIQYF. The full variable domain, in which reference TRBV5-4 and TRBJ2-4 provide the parts outside the CDR3, is ETGVTQSPTHLIKTRGQQVTLRCSSQSGHNTVSWYQQALGQGPQFIFQYYREEENGRGNFPPRFSGLQFPNYSSELNVNALELDDSALYLCATKLGLAGTSEQNIQYFGAGTRLSVL.

The chain has TRBV30 and TRBJ1-2; unclear D gene. The CDR3 runs 13 residues. Trimming shortened V by 3 bases and J by 4 bases, and 12 bases separated the two germline ends. Germline CDR1 and CDR2: GTSNPN and SVGIG (reference sequence). CDR3 DNA: TGTGCCTGGAGCCCCGGGGAGGGCTATGGCTACACCTTC. Its translation: CAWSPGEGYGYTF.

V gene TRBV2 combines with J gene TRBJ2-7; 9 bases are shared with TRBD1. The germline gives CDR1 SNHLY, CDR2 FYNNEI. V lost 4 bases and J lost 0; bases outside the gene matches: 7. CDR3 length: 16 residues. The CDR3 nucleotides are TGTGCCAGCAGTGCCGGGACAGGGTTTCGCTCCTACGAGCAGTACTTC. Translated: CASSAGTGFRSYEQYF.

V is TRBV7-3 and J is TRBJ2-1, with TRBD2 matching over 13 bases. Trimming at V came to 5 bases and at J to 9 bases, leaving 10 bases not matched to a gene. This CDR3 spans 16 amino acids. In germline, CDR1 is SGHTA, CDR2 FQGTGA. This chain's CDR3 is CASSARSGLAGSEQFF. The CDR3 nucleotides are TGTGCCAGCAGCGCGCGGTCGGGACTAGCGGGAAGTGAGCAGTTCTTC.

The chain employs TRBV5-1 and TRBJ1-6; the D gene is possibly TRBD1 (6 bases). With 1 base removed from V and 0 bases from J, the gap between germline ends came to 14 bases. CDR1 SGHRS and CDR2 YFSETQ come from the germline V gene. The CDR3 runs 18 residues. CDR3 in DNA: TGCGCCAGCAGCTTGATTGGGGGCGACAGCTCCTATAATTCACCCCTCCACTTT. This sequence encodes CASSLIGGDSSYNSPLHF.

This rearrangement joins TRBV27 to TRBJ2-7, with a weak D call TRBD1 (6 bases). This CDR3 has 13 residues. The germline CDR1 and CDR2 sequences are MNHEY and SMNVEV (reference sequence). The ends were cut back, 5 bases at V and 1 base at J, with 9 bases in the middle. The CDR3 protein is CASSVDSSYEQYF. The CDR3 nucleotides are TGTGCCAGCAGTGTGGACAGTTCCTACGAGCAGTACTTC.

V and J are TRBV29-1 and TRBJ1-2; perhaps TRBD1 as D (6 bases). With 6 bases removed from V and 4 bases from J, the gap between germline ends came to 15 bases. The CDR3 length is 13 residues. Germline V CDR1 and CDR2: SQVTM, ANQGSEA. The CDR3 spells CSVSGGGGYGYTF. The CDR3 coding sequence is TGCAGCGTGTCGGGGGGAGGGGGCTATGGCTACACCTTC.

The rearrangement links TRBV5-8 to TRBJ2-7; 7 bases map to TRBD1. Germline V gives CDR1 SGHTS, CDR2 YDEGEE. This CDR3 is 12 amino acids long. V lost 1 base and J lost 10; bases outside the gene matches: 5. This chain's CDR3 is CASSLSRGFQYF. DNA for the CDR3: TGTGCCAGCAGCTTGTCCAGGGGGTTTCAGTACTTC.

The V call is TRBV19, the J call TRBJ2-7; 12 nucleotides line up with TRBD2. V shed 5 bases, J shed 2 bases, and the junction held 4 bases outside the gene matches. The CDR3 sequence is 15 residues long. Germline values: CDR1 LNHDA, CDR2 SQIVND (reference sequence). CDR3 residues: CASSDGLAGTYEQYF. The CDR3 DNA sequence: TGTGCCAGTAGTGACGGACTAGCGGGGACCTACGAGCAGTACTTC. Filled out from reference TRBV19 and TRBJ2-7, the complete variable domain reads DGGITQSPKYLFRKEGQNVTLSCEQNLNHDAMYWYRQDPGQGLRLIYYSQIVNDFQKGDIAEGYSVSREKKESFPLTVTSAQKNPTAFYLCASSDGLAGTYEQYFGPGTRLTVT.

The chain carries TRBV30 and TRBJ1-3; no clear D. The V end was cut by 2 bases, the J end by 2 bases, with 7 bases between. Germline V CDR1 and CDR2: GTSNPN, SVGIG (reference sequence). This CDR3 region has 13 residues. The CDR3 here is CAWSILAGNTIYF. The CDR3 DNA is TGTGCCTGGAGTATCCTCGCTGGAAACACCATATATTTT.

This chain joins TRBV3-1 (or the pseudogene TRBV3-2) and TRBJ2-5; TRBD1 matches at 7 bases. The CDR3 is made up of 15 amino acids. Germline V gene data show CDR1 as LGHDT and CDR2 as YNNKEL (reference sequence). The V gene end was trimmed by 5 bases and the J gene end by 2 bases; junction bases not matched to a gene: 8. For the CDR3, the DNA is TGTGCCAGCAGCTACCCCGGGACAGTTCAAGAGACCCAGTACTTC. Translating gives CASSYPGTVQETQYF.

The chain has TRBV30 and TRBJ2-1; 15 bases are shared with TRBD2. CDR3 length: 16 residues. CDR1 GTSNPN and CDR2 SVGIG come from the germline V gene (reference sequence). V was clipped by 2 bases and J by 5 bases; unmatched bases: 4. The CDR3 nucleotides read TGTGCCTGGAGTAGGGGACTAGCGGGAGGTGACAATGAGCAGTTCTTC. This gives the protein CAWSRGLAGGDNEQFF.

The genes are TRBV11-2 and TRBJ2-3, with 9 positions matching TRBD2. The J segment lost 6 bases and the V segment lost 3 bases, leaving 4 bases of the junction unmatched. The length of the CDR3 is 14 residues. The germline CDR1 and CDR2 sequences are SGHAT and FQNNGV. In DNA, the CDR3 is TGTGCCAGCAGCTTTAGCGGGGGCTTGGATACGCAGTATTTT. The encoded protein is CASSFSGGLDTQYF.

This chain connects TRBV2 to TRBJ2-3; the match to TRBD2 covers 7 bases. The germline CDR1 and CDR2 sequences are SNHLY and FYNNEI. The J segment lost 7 bases and the V segment lost 7 bases, leaving 8 bases of the junction unmatched. The CDR3 runs 13 residues. The CDR3 loop reads CASTSTGGNTQYF. The DNA for the CDR3 is TGTGCCAGCACCTCAACCGGGGGGAATACGCAGTATTTT.